The present T cell receptor beta chain was sequenced within a study of cytomegalovirus exposure and HLA in healthy donors. The repertoire was sequenced with immunoSEQ multiplex PCR; TCRdb's copy has only in-frame clones and lacks some. The sample includes under 200,000 clones, around 84% seen only once; the top ten take more than 6.5%. V lost 7 bases, J lost 5 bases, and 18 bases lay in between. This CDR3 is 14 amino acids long. In germline, CDR1 is SGHAT, CDR2 FQNNGV. The clonotype comes from a man aged 18 to 30 in good health and CMV-seropositive. The chain couples TRBV11-2 to TRBJ2-7, with D hard to call. Specimen: PBMCs. CDR3 in DNA: TGTGCCAGCACCGCGTCCTACAGAAGTAACGAGCAGTACTTC. It encodes CASTASYRSNEQYF.